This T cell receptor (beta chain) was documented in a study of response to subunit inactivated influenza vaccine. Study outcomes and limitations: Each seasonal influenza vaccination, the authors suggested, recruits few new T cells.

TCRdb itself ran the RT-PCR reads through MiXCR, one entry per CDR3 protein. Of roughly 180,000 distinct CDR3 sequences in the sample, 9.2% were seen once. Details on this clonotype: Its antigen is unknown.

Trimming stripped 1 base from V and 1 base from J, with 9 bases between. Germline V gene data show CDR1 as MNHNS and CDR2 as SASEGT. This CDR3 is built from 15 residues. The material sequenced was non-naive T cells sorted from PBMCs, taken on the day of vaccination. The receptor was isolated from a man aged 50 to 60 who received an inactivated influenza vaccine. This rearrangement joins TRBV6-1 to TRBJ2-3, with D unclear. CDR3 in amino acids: CASSEVGGRTDTQYF. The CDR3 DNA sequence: TGTGCCAGCAGTGAAGTTGGCGGCCGCACAGATACGCAGTATTTT.